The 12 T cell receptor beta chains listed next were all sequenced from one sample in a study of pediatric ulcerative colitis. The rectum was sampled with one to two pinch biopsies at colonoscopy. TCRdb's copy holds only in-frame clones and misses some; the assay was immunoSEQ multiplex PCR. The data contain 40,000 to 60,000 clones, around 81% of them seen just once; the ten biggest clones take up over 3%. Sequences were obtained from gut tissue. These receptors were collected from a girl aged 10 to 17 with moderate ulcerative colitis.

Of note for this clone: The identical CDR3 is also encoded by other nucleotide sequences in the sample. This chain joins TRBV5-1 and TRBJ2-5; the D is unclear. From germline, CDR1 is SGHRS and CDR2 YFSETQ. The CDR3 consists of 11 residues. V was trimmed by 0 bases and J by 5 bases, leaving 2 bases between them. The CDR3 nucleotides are TGCGCCAGCAGCTTGGAGGAGACCCAGTACTTC. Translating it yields CASSLEETQYF.

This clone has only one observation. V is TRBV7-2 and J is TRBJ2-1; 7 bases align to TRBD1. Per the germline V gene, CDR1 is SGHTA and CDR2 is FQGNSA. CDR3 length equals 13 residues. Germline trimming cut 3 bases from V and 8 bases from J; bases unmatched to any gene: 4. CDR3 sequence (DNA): TGTGCCAGCAGCTTCCGACAGGGCCATGAGCAGTTCTTC. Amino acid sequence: CASSFRQGHEQFF.

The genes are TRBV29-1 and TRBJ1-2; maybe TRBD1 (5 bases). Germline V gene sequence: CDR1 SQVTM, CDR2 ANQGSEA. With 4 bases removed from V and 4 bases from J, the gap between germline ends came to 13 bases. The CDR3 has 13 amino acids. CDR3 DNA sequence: TGCAGCGTTGGGGGCCAGGGACCCTATGGCTACACCTTC. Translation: CSVGGQGPYGYTF.

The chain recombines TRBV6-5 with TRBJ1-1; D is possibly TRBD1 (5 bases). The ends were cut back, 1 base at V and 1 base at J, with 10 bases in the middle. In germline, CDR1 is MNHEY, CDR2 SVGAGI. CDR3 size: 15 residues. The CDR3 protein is CASSYLPGTNTEAFF. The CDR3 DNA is TGTGCCAGCAGTTACTTGCCAGGGACGAACACTGAAGCTTTCTTT.

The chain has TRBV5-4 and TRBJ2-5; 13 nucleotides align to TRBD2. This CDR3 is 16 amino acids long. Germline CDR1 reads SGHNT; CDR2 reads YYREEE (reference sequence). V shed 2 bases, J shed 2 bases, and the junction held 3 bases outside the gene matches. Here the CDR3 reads CASSFGLAGVQETQYF. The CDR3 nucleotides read TGTGCCAGCAGCTTTGGACTAGCGGGGGTACAAGAGACCCAGTACTTC.

The CDR3 bases are TGTGCCTGGAGCCACGGGGGGCCGGCGGATGAGCAGTTCTTC. This gives the protein CAWSHGGPADEQFF. V gene TRBV30 combines with J gene TRBJ2-1; D perhaps matches TRBD2 (7 bases). The CDR3 totals 14 residues. Per germline, CDR1 GTSNPN and CDR2 SVGIG (reference sequence). V dropped 3 bases and J dropped 8 bases, with 17 bases sitting between them.

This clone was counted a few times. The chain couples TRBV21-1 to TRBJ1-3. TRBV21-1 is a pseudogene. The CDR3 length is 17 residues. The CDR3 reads CASRSEGPLSVGNTIYF. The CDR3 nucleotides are TGTGCCAGCAGATCGGAGGGCCCCCTAAGTGTTGGAAACACCATATATTTT.

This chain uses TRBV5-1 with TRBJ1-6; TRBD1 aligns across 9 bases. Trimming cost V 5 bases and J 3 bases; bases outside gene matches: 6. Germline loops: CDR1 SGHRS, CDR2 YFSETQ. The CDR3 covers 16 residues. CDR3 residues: CASSGPGQGYNSPLHF. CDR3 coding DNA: TGCGCCAGCAGTGGCCCGGGACAGGGCTATAATTCACCCCTCCACTTT.

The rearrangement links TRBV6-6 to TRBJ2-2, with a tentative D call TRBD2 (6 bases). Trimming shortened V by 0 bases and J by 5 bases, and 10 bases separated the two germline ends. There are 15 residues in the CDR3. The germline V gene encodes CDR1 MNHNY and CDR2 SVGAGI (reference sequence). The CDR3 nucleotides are TGTGCCAGCAGTTACTCGATAAGCGGGACCGGGGAGCTGTTTTTT. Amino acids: CASSYSISGTGELFF.

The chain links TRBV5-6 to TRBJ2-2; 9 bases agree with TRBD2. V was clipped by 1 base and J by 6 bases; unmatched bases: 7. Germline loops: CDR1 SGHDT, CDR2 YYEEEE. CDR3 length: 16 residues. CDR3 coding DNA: TGTGCCAGCAGCTTGATTTCTAGCGGGATGGCCGGGGAGCTGTTTTTT. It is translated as CASSLISSGMAGELFF.

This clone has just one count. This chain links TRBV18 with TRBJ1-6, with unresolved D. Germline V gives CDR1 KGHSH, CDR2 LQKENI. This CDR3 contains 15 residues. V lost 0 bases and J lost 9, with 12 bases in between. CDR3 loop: CASSPPQVWGSPLHF. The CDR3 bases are TGTGCCAGCTCACCACCCCAAGTGTGGGGTTCACCCCTCCACTTT.

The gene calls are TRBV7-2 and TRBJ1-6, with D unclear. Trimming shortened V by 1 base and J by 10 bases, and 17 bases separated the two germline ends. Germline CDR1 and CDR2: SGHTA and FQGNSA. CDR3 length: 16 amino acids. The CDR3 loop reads CASSLDGRGLGSPLHF. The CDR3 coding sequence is TGTGCCAGCAGCTTAGACGGTAGAGGGCTTGGATCACCCCTCCACTTT.